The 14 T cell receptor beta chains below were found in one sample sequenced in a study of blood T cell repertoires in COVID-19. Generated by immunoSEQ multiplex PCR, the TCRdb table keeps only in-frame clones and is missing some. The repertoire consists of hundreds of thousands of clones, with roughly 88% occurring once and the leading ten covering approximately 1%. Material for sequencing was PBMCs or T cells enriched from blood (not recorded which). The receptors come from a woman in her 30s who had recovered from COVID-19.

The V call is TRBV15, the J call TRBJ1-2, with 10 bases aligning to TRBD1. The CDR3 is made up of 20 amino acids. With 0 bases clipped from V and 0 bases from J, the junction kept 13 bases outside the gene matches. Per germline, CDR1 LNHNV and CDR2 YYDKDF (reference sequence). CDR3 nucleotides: TGTGCCACCAGCAGAGATGCCAAAACGGGACAGGGGACTACTAACTATGGCTACACCTTC. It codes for CATSRDAKTGQGTTNYGYTF.

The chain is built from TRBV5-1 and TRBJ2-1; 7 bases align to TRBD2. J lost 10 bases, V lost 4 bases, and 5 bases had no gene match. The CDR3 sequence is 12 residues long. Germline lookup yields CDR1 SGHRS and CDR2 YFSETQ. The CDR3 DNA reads TGCGCCAGCAGCAGGAGCGGGGACGAGCAGTTCTTC. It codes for CASSRSGDEQFF.

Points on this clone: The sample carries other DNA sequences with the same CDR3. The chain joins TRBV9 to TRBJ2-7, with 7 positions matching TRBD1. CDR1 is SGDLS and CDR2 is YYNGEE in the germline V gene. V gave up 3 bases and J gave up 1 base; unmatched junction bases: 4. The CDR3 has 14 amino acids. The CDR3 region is CASSARDRSYEQYF. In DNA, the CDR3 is TGTGCCAGCAGCGCCAGGGACAGATCCTACGAGCAGTACTTC.

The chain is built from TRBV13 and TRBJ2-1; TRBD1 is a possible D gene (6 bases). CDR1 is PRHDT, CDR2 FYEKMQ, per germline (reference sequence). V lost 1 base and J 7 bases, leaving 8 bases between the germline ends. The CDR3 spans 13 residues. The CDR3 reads CASSLVGQNEQFF. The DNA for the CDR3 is TGTGCCAGCAGCTTAGTCGGACAGAATGAGCAGTTCTTC.

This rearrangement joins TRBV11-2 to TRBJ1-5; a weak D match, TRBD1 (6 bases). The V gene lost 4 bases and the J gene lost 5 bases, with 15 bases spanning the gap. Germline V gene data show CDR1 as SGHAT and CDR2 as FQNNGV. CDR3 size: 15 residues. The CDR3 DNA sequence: TGTGCCAGCAGCTCAGGGGAGGGATTTTATCAGCCCCAGCATTTT. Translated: CASSSGEGFYQPQHF. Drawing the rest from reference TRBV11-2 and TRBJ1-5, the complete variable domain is EAGVAQSPRYKIIEKRQSVAFWCNPISGHATLYWYQQILGQGPKLLIQFQNNGVVDDSQLPKDRFSAERLKGVDSTLKIQPAKLEDSAVYLCASSSGEGFYQPQHFGDGTRLSIL.

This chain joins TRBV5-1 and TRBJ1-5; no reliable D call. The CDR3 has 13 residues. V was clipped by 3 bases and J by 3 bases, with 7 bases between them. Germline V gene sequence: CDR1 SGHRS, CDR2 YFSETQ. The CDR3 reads CASSSGPNQPQHF. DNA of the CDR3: TGCGCCAGCAGCTCAGGTCCCAATCAGCCCCAGCATTTT.

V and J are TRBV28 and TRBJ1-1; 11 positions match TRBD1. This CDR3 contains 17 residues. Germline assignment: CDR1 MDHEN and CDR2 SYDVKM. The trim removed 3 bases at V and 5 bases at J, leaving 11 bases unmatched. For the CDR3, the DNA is TGTGCCAGCAGTTTGTGGGGACAGGGGGTAAGTAAGACTGAAGCTTTCTTT. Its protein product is CASSLWGQGVSKTEAFF.

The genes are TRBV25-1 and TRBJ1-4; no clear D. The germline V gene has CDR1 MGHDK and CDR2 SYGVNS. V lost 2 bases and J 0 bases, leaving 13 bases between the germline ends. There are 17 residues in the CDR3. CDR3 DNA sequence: TGTGCCAGCAGTGAACCCCTTCCCCCTGCAACTAATGAAAAACTGTTTTTT. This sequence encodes CASSEPLPPATNEKLFF.

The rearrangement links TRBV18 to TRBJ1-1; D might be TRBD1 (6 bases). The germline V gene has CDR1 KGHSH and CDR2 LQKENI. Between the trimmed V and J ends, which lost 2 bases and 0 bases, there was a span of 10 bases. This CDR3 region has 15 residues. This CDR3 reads CASSPLGQMNTEAFF. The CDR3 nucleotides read TGTGCCAGCTCACCATTAGGACAGATGAACACTGAAGCTTTCTTT.

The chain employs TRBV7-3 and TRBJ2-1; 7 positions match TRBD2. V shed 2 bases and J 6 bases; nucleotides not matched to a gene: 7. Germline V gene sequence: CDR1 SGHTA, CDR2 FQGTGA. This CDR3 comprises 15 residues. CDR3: CASSLGGGSLNEQFF. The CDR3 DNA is TGTGCCAGCAGCTTAGGGGGGGGATCCCTCAATGAGCAGTTCTTC.

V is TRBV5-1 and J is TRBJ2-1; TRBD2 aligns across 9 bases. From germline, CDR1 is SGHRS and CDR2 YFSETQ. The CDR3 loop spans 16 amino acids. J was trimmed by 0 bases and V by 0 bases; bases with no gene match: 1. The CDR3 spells CASSLVSGSSYNEQFF. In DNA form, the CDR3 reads TGCGCCAGCAGCTTGGTTAGCGGGAGCTCCTACAATGAGCAGTTCTTC.

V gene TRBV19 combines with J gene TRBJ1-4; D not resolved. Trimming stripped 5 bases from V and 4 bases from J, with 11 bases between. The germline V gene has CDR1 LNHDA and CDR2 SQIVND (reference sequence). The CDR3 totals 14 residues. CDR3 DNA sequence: TGTGCCAGTAGTTTCTACGGTATTAATGAAAAACTGTTTTTT. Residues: CASSFYGINEKLFF.

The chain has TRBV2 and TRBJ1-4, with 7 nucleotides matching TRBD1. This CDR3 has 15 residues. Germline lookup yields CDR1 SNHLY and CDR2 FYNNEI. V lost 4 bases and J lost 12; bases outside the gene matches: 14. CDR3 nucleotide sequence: TGTGCCAGCAGTGGATTGGACAGGCGAGCTCTGGAACTGTTTTTT. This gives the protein CASSGLDRRALELFF.

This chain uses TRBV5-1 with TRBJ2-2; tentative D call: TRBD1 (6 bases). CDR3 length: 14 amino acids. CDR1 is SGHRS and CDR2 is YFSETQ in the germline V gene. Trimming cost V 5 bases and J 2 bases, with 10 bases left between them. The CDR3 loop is CASSQGSNTGELFF. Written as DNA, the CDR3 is TGCGCCAGCAGTCAGGGGAGCAACACCGGGGAGCTGTTTTTT.